Reported below is one TCR beta chain. This specimen belongs to a study of control samples from healthy donors and cancer patients. Here immunoSEQ multiplex PCR was the method, and the copy in TCRdb shows in-frame clones only, minus some. Of roughly 180,000 clones listed, 85% to 95% are singletons. Deletions cut 0 bases from V and 10 bases from J, with 12 bases between. Germline V CDR1 and CDR2: SGHRS, YFSETQ. The CDR3 runs 13 residues. The origin of this receptor is a woman between 18 and 30 years old in good health. This chain joins TRBV5-1 and TRBJ2-3; possibly TRBD2 for D (6 bases). The specimen was blood. The chain's CDR3 is CASSLVPRESQYF. The CDR3 DNA reads as TGCGCCAGCAGCTTGGTCCCCCGGGAGTCGCAGTATTTT.